These T cell receptor beta chains were read from a single sample in a study of response to subunit inactivated influenza vaccine. TCRdb ran MiXCR on the RT-PCR reads and lists one entry per CDR3 protein. This sample has about 180,000 distinct CDR3 sequences; roughly 8.7% occur once, and the top ten carry under 13%. Sequencing used non-naive T cells sorted from PBMCs, obtained on the day of vaccination. The receptors were sampled from a man aged 50 to 59 who received an inactivated influenza vaccine. Each CDR3 is given with its conserved first and last residue. D genes are given only for firm matches. The size of a clone is reported for some rows only, either as once, few or many, or as a class for expanded clones.

cdr3_length	v_call	clone_size	d_call	j_call	cdr3_aa	cdr3_nt
14	TRBV5-1	few	TRBD1	TRBJ1-2	CASSPGTGDYGYTF	TGCGCCAGCAGCCCGGGGACAGGGGACTATGGCTACACCTTC
16	TRBV29-1	many	NA	TRBJ1-1	CSADLTWGQPDTEAFF	TGCAGCGCCGACCTCACCTGGGGGCAGCCGGACACTGAAGCTTTCTTT
13	TRBV28	few	NA	TRBJ1-1	CASSLGFPTEAFF	TGTGCCAGCAGCTTGGGTTTCCCCACTGAAGCTTTCTTT
14	TRBV7-2	NA	NA	TRBJ2-3	CASSFGASTDTQYF	TGTGCCAGCAGCTTTGGTGCTAGCACAGATACGCAGTATTTT
11	TRBV7-9	many	TRBD1	TRBJ2-1	CASSGDSGQFF	TGTGCCAGCAGCGGGGACAGTGGGCAGTTCTTC
15	TRBV5-1	many	NA	TRBJ1-1	CASRHTGTQNTEAFF	TGCGCCAGCAGACATACCGGGACCCAGAACACTGAAGCTTTCTTT
16	TRBV20-1	NA	TRBD2	TRBJ2-7	CSATATIAGLNYEQYF	TGCAGTGCTACCGCCACCATAGCGGGGCTTAACTACGAGCAGTACTTC
14	TRBV20-1	few	TRBD1	TRBJ2-1	CSARGLRQGNEQFF	TGCAGTGCTAGGGGCCTCCGACAGGGAAATGAGCAGTTCTTC
16	TRBV15	few	TRBD1	TRBJ2-2	CATGVDTGVGTGELFF	TGTGCCACCGGGGTCGATACAGGGGTAGGCACCGGGGAGCTGTTTTTT
14	TRBV5-1	many	NA	TRBJ2-2	CASSAAQLTGELFF	TGCGCCAGCAGCGCCGCCCAGCTCACCGGGGAGCTGTTTTTT
14	TRBV6-2/TRBV6-3	few	NA	TRBJ1-5	CASRRHGNNQPQHF	TGTGCCAGCAGAAGACACGGTAACAATCAGCCCCAGCATTTT
14	TRBV11-2	few	TRBD2	TRBJ2-1	CASSLERLAFEQFF	TGTGCCAGCAGCTTAGAGAGACTAGCGTTTGAGCAGTTCTTC
13	TRBV20-1	NA	NA	TRBJ1-5	CSADPGVDQPQHF	TGCAGTGCGGATCCCGGGGTAGATCAGCCCCAGCATTTT
15	TRBV20-1	many	NA	TRBJ2-1	CSANPTAHENNEQFF	TGCAGTGCCAATCCGACAGCCCACGAAAACAATGAGCAGTTCTTC
15	TRBV12-3/TRBV12-4	NA	TRBD1	TRBJ2-7	CASSTRQGYNYEQYF	TGTGCCAGCAGTACTAGACAGGGGTATAACTACGAGCAGTACTTC
13	TRBV2	NA	NA	TRBJ2-3	CASSTEVSNTQYF	TGTGCCAGCAGCACGGAGGTCTCGAATACGCAGTATTTT
15	TRBV25-1	many	NA	TRBJ2-7	CASSDERMSSYEQYF	TGTGCCAGCAGTGATGAACGAATGAGCTCCTACGAGCAGTACTTC
14	TRBV7-2	few	NA	TRBJ2-1	CASSLGVPGNEQFF	TGTGCCAGCAGCTTAGGAGTACCGGGAAATGAGCAGTTCTTC
13	TRBV27	NA	NA	TRBJ2-7	CASSSQAGYEQYF	TGTGCCAGCAGTTCGCAGGCGGGTTACGAGCAGTACTTC
15	TRBV29-1	few	NA	TRBJ2-5	CSVEDPRTVQETQYF	TGCAGCGTTGAAGATCCCCGGACCGTCCAAGAGACCCAGTACTTC
13	TRBV19	few	NA	TRBJ2-1	CASSIDAYNEQFF	TGTGCCAGTAGTATAGATGCCTACAATGAGCAGTTCTTC
18	TRBV10-3	few	TRBD1	TRBJ1-2	CAILDVQGQGDSNYGYTF	TGTGCCATCCTTGACGTCCAGGGACAGGGAGACTCTAACTATGGCTACACCTTC
14	TRBV2	NA	NA	TRBJ2-3	CASSVEGNTDTQYF	TGTGCCAGCAGTGTTGAGGGGAACACAGATACGCAGTATTTT
15	TRBV20-1	NA	NA	TRBJ1-5	CSARDGGYSNQPQHF	TGCAGTGCTAGAGATGGGGGTTATAGCAATCAGCCCCAGCATTTT
13	TRBV5-1	many	NA	TRBJ1-1	CASREQAGTEAFF	TGCGCCAGCAGAGAACAGGCGGGCACTGAAGCTTTCTTT
13	TRBV29-1	many	NA	TRBJ2-7	CSGGEGAESEQYF	TGCAGCGGGGGTGAGGGCGCAGAGAGCGAGCAGTACTTC
14	TRBV11-2	many	NA	TRBJ2-3	CASRTGVVKDTQYF	TGTGCCAGCAGGACGGGAGTGGTAAAAGATACGCAGTATTTT
15	TRBV27	few	TRBD2	TRBJ2-7	CASSWSGDFTYEQYF	TGTGCCAGCAGTTGGAGCGGGGACTTCACCTACGAGCAGTACTTC
12	TRBV5-1	many	NA	TRBJ2-5	CASSSNQETQYF	TGTGCCAGCAGTTCAAACCAAGAGACCCAGTACTTC
16	TRBV7-2	once	TRBD1	TRBJ1-3	CASSLEPGGYGNTIYF	TGTGCCAGCAGCTTAGAGCCAGGGGGTTATGGAAACACCATATATTTT
15	TRBV18	many	NA	TRBJ2-1	CASSPNQGSNSEQFF	TGTGCCAGCTCACCAAATCAGGGATCTAACAGTGAGCAGTTCTTC
15	TRBV7-8	few	TRBD1	TRBJ2-5	CASSLERQGRGTQYF	TGTGCCAGCAGCTTAGAAAGACAGGGGAGAGGGACCCAGTACTTC
15	TRBV7-2	NA	TRBD1	TRBJ2-5	CASSLYRGLQETQYF	TGTGCCAGCAGCTTATACAGGGGTCTCCAAGAGACCCAGTACTTC
18	TRBV15	NA	TRBD1	TRBJ2-1	CATSRDRRTGGIYNEQFF	TGTGCCACCAGCAGAGATCGTAGGACAGGGGGCATCTACAATGAGCAGTTCTTC
15	TRBV7-9	NA	NA	TRBJ2-3	CASSSLGGRADTQYF	TGTGCCAGCAGCTCCCTTGGGGGGAGAGCAGATACGCAGTATTTT
14	TRBV12-3/TRBV12-4	few	TRBD2	TRBJ2-1	CASAWTSGYNEQFF	TGTGCCAGCGCTTGGACTAGCGGGTACAATGAGCAGTTCTTC
15	TRBV7-3	NA	TRBD2	TRBJ2-1	CASSFSGRAVDEQFF	TGTGCCAGCAGCTTTAGCGGGAGGGCTGTAGATGAGCAGTTCTTC
16	TRBV15	many	NA	TRBJ2-7	CATSRYGGSGAYEQYF	TGTGCCACCAGCAGGTACGGAGGGAGCGGAGCTTACGAGCAGTACTTC
14	TRBV20-1	many	TRBD1	TRBJ2-2	CSAQGQSNTGELFF	TGCAGTGCGCAGGGACAGAGCAACACCGGGGAGCTGTTTTTT
13	TRBV7-2	NA	NA	TRBJ1-1	CASARGVRTEAFF	TGTGCCAGCGCCCGGGGTGTTCGAACTGAAGCTTTCTTT
13	TRBV10-3	many	NA	TRBJ2-3	CAISATSTDTQYF	TGTGCCATCAGTGCAACTTCCACAGATACGCAGTATTTT
13	TRBV12-3/TRBV12-4	many	NA	TRBJ1-6	CASSLRIRSPLHF	TGTGCCAGCAGTCTCAGGATTAGGTCACCCCTCCACTTT